The sequence of this TCR beta chain was determined in a study of T cells in Graves' hyperthyroidism and ophthalmopathy. With 1 base removed from V and 8 bases from J, the gap between germline ends came to 20 bases. The CDR3 has 17 amino acids. Per germline, CDR1 SGHVS and CDR2 FQNEAQ. In making diagnoses, clinical symptoms, serum thyroxine and TRAb, thyroid ultrasound and orbital computed tomography were all used. General study results and limits: In blood, most of the thyroid clonotypes expanded above 0.001 were also present.

What was amplified from RNA transcripts were TCR beta CDR3 regions. The TCR CDR3 was amplified in a first-round RT-PCR using the HTBI primer set. TCRdb re-called the multiplex PCR reads with MiXCR, one entry per CDR3 protein. Counted here are approximately 630,000 distinct CDR3 sequences, roughly 17% occurring once; the ten biggest clones make up less than 4.5%. Comments on this clonotype: No antigen is known for it.

The gene calls are TRBV7-8 and TRBJ1-4, with D tentatively TRBD1 (5 bases). Sequencing used blood. This clonotype originated in a woman in her twenties or thirties with Graves' hyperthyroidism. The CDR3 bases are TGTGCCAGCAGCTTAGAGCGTAGGGTCAGGGAGCGGGAAAAACTGTTTTTT. Protein: CASSLERRVREREKLFF. Supplemented by reference TRBV7-8 and TRBJ1-4, the full variable domain reads GAGVSQSPRYKVAKRGQDVALRCDPISGHVSLFWYQQALGQGPEFLTYFQNEAQLDKSGLPSDRFFAERPEGSVSTLKIQRTQQEDSAVYLCASSLERRVREREKLFFGSGTQLSVL.